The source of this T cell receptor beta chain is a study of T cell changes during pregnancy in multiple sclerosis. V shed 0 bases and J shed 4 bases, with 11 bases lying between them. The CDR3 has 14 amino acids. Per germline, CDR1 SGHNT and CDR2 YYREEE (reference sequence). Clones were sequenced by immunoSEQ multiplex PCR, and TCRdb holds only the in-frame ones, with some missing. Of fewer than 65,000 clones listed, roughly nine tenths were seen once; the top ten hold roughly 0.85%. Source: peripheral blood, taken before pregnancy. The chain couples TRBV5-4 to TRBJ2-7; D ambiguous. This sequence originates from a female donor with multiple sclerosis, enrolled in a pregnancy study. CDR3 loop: CASSLGPLSYEQYF. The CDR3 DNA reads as TGTGCCAGCAGCTTGGGGCCCCTCTCATACGAGCAGTACTTC.